This entry is about one TCR beta chain. Its antigen specificity is not known. Per-base qualities were not stored, and no clone one base away is much larger. This sample is drawn from a study of blood T cells in healthy people across ages (dated by TCRdb to 2013 to 2016). For context, the study as a whole: In model experiments, template switching captured roughly one uniquely barcoded TCR beta cDNA molecule for every two T cells. Age-related changes in TCR beta repertoire diversity were measured in the study by deep sequencing normalized with unique cDNA molecular identifiers. The donors were split into four age groups: young (average 16 years), middle-aged (39), aged (approximately 59) and long-lived (approximately 80). To avoid experimental bias, donors of different ages were randomly spread across the sequencing lanes. Using the same blood draw, the study looked at two additional independent replicas of 1 million unique cDNA reads for two donors, one aged 18 to 30 and the other aged 80 or older. The study at large found these results: Observed TCR beta diversity per million T cells fell roughly linearly with age, and a significant reduction was already apparent by age roughly 40. Compared with the aged group, more naive CD4+ T cells, fewer expanded clones and increased TCR diversity were shown by the long-lived group, suggesting age selection. Estimates of total diversity based on one million sequenced T cells were considered lower bounds and underestimates. Bulk unsorted PBMC profiling prevented conclusive comparison of naive and antigen-experienced compartments. Donor CMV infection status was unknown, potentially confounding age-related changes in expanded clonotypes. The percentage of naive T cells measured by flow cytometry correlated strongly with observed TCR beta diversity.

V loses 4 bases, J loses 8 bases, and the germline ends lie 14 bases apart. CDR1 and CDR2 were assigned from the germline V gene as MDHEN and SYDVKM. The CDR3 numbers 13 residues from cysteine through phenylalanine. Only CDR3 DNA remains: 39 bases, in frame from the first base. The protocol used for the library was 5' RACE. The run used an Illumina HiSeq 2500. A second PCR of roughly 7 to 11 cycles was performed with a sample-barcoded 5' primer and a J-beta primer mix. Each TCR beta cDNA molecule received a unique molecular identifier from a template-switch 5' adaptor carrying 12 random nucleotides. Each sample yielded at least 3 million CDR3-containing paired-end reads. The Mint cDNA synthesis kit, primed by a TRBC-specific oligonucleotide, was used to synthesize first-strand cDNA from all RNA. Following uracil-DNA glycosylase treatment, a first 18-cycle PCR with universal primers M1SS and BC2_uni_R was performed on all cDNA. The original methods were these. For normalization, 1 million high-quality reads were randomly selected from each sample, with every read carrying a distinct molecular identifier. Instead of being binned into consensus sequences, reads that shared molecular identifiers were thrown out. CDR3 identification, clonotype clustering and error correction used MiTCR with a Q25 quality threshold and the strictest error-elimination algorithm. A nonparametric unseen species model with Euler transformation was used to estimate lower-bound total TCR beta diversity. The public sequencing data were trimmed at Q25 with fastp and processed into clonotypes with MiXCR by TCRdb, which kept only in-frame beta chains. Rows with one shared CDR3 protein collapse into an entry with the most common genes and DNA. The V and J calls reflect TCRdb's pipeline rather than the authors' work. The sample yields 1.5 million or so distinct CDR3 sequences; less than 45% were counted once. The top ten clones comprise about 4% of the sample.

Donors were roughly 40 systemically healthy Caucasian individuals from Russia aged roughly 6 to 90 years. Ten milliliters of peripheral blood were drawn from each donor into EDTA-treated Vacutainer tubes. Ficoll-Paque density-gradient centrifugation was used to isolate PBMCs, with at least 6 million per sample. Total RNA, at least 5.5 micrograms per sample, was extracted from PBMCs with Trizol reagent. For every donor, flow cytometry on a PBMC aliquot measured the percentage of naive CD45RAhigh/CD27high T cells. The V and J genes are TRBV28 and TRBJ1-2; the D gene remains uncertain. The material sequenced was blood. The TCR originated in a woman aged 18-29 years in good health. The CDR3 sequence is CASSYPLGGGYTF. The sequence in DNA is TGTGCCAGCAGTTACCCTTTGGGCGGCGGCTACACCTTC.